Listed here are 32 T cell receptor beta chains from one sample, sequenced in a study of beta chain features in type 1 diabetes. The antigens for these receptors are not known. cDNA synthesis used the whole RNA isolate, giving expressed TCRB sequences. Sequenced by immunoSEQ multiplex PCR; TCRdb stores in-frame clones only, minus some. The sample lists approximately 600,000 clones; over 10% were seen once. Regarding the study as a whole: Shorter TCRB CDR3s, moderately but significantly so, marked every one of the four CD4+ subsets in Type 1 diabetes patients.

The sample taken for sequencing was naive CD4+ T cells from blood. The receptors stem from a man aged 25-45 years with type 1 diabetes.

This clone was counted a few times. The V and J genes are TRBV6-6 and TRBJ2-2; 8 positions match TRBD2. The CDR3 sequence is 15 residues long. Germline-derived CDR1 and CDR2 are MNHNY and SVGAGI (reference sequence). The J segment lost 6 bases and the V segment lost 7 bases, leaving 10 bases of the junction unmatched. CDR3 DNA: TGTGCCAGCACCGGGGCGGGGGGCAAGGCCGGGGAGCTGTTTTTT. It is translated as CASTGAGGKAGELFF.

This clone appeared a few times. CDR3 region: CASSQGILSTDTQYF. The CDR3 DNA follows: TGCGCCAGCAGCCAAGGCATCCTGAGCACAGATACGCAGTATTTT. The gene calls are TRBV4-3 and TRBJ2-3; D ambiguous. CDR1 LGHNA and CDR2 YSLEER come from the germline V gene. The CDR3 runs 15 residues. Between the trimmed V and J ends, which lost 1 base and 0 bases, there was a span of 8 bases.

The chain recombines TRBV7-8 with TRBJ2-1, with 9 bases matching TRBD2. V lost 3 bases and J lost 4; bases outside the gene matches: 4. The germline V gene encodes CDR1 SGHVS and CDR2 FQNEAQ. The CDR3 totals 15 residues. The CDR3 sequence: CASSFLAGTYNEQFF. The CDR3 DNA follows: TGTGCCAGCAGCTTTCTAGCGGGGACTTACAATGAGCAGTTCTTC.

The V call is TRBV9, the J call TRBJ2-7; D is perhaps TRBD2 (6 bases). V lost 4 bases to trimming and J lost 3 bases, with 17 bases between them. Germline-derived CDR1 and CDR2 are SGDLS and YYNGEE. The CDR3 has 15 amino acids. The CDR3 coding sequence is TGTGCCAGCAGCCCCACTGGAAGTAGCGGCTACGAGCAGTACTTC. It yields the protein CASSPTGSSGYEQYF.

Only a few counts were recorded for this clone. CDR3: CASSPAGYEQYF. CDR3 bases: TGTGCCAGCAGCCCTGCGGGTTACGAGCAGTACTTC. The J gene is TRBJ2-7, the V gene TRBV6-5; D is perhaps TRBD2 (5 bases). Germline CDR1 reads MNHEY; CDR2 reads SVGAGI. V was shortened by 6 bases and J by 4 bases, with 10 bases between the two germline ends. The CDR3 extends over 12 amino acids.

This clone was counted between two and nine times. The chain links TRBV6-6 to TRBJ2-3; D is perhaps TRBD2 (5 bases). Germline-derived CDR1 and CDR2 are MNHNY and SVGAGI (reference sequence). The length of the CDR3 is 14 residues. Trimming cost V 5 bases and J 6 bases, with 15 bases left between them. The DNA of the CDR3 is TGTGCCAGCAGTGTTAGTAGCGCGTCCGATACGCAGTATTTT. As protein: CASSVSSASDTQYF.

The J gene is TRBJ2-5, the V gene TRBV15; D ambiguous. Germline V CDR1 and CDR2: LNHNV, YYDKDF (reference sequence). The CDR3 is 15 amino acids. Trimming left V 1 base short and J 2 bases short, with 11 bases between. The CDR3 DNA follows: TGTGCCACCAGCAGAGGCACGGTTTGGCAAGAGACCCAGTACTTC. This sequence encodes CATSRGTVWQETQYF.

This chain joins TRBV2 and TRBJ2-5; TRBD2 agrees at 13 bases. The germline V gene has CDR1 SNHLY and CDR2 FYNNEI. The CDR3 loop spans 16 amino acids. The V gene end was trimmed by 3 bases and the J gene end by 9 bases; junction bases not matched to a gene: 10. CDR3 bases: TGTGCCAGCAGTGACTGGACTAGCGGGGGTTACTCGGCCCAGTACTTC. It translates to CASSDWTSGGYSAQYF.

This clone has just a few counts. The chain uses TRBV10-3 and TRBJ2-7; no definite D call. The V and J ends lost 11 bases and 3 bases respectively, with 14 bases between them. Germline CDR1 and CDR2: ENHRY and SYGVKD. This CDR3 is built from 12 residues. The CDR3 DNA is TGTGCCTCCGGGCCTAGAGTCTACGAGCAGTACTTC. It translates to CASGPRVYEQYF.

V gene TRBV4-3 combines with J gene TRBJ1-1; no reliable D call. V was cut by 0 bases and J by 1 base, with 15 bases left in between. This CDR3 has 17 residues. Germline V lookup: CDR1 LGHNA, CDR2 YSLEER. Here the CDR3 reads CASSQDLSENRNTEAFF. The DNA of the CDR3 is TGCGCCAGCAGCCAAGATCTCAGCGAGAATAGGAACACTGAAGCTTTCTTT.

The chain has TRBV28 and TRBJ2-7; D possibly corresponds to TRBD2 (5 bases). Germline CDR1 and CDR2: MDHEN and SYDVKM. The V gene lost 4 bases and the J gene lost 7 bases, with 14 bases spanning the gap. The CDR3 has 13 amino acids. This chain's CDR3 is CASSSGVEQEQYF. CDR3 in DNA: TGTGCCAGCAGTTCCGGGGTCGAGCAGGAGCAGTACTTC.

This clone turned up a few times. The chain has TRBV27 and TRBJ2-3; 8 positions agree with TRBD1. The CDR3 has 14 residues. Germline V gene lookup returns CDR1 MNHEY and CDR2 SMNVEV (reference sequence). V gave up 7 bases and J gave up 1 base; unmatched junction bases: 4. The CDR3 DNA reads TGTGCCAGCAAAACAGGGGGGCGCACAGATACGCAGTATTTT. It yields the protein CASKTGGRTDTQYF.

The genes are TRBV28 and TRBJ2-5, with a tentative D call TRBD2 (5 bases). V lost 7 bases and J 5 bases, leaving 17 bases between the germline ends. Looked up from germline, CDR1 is MDHEN and CDR2 is SYDVKM. The CDR3 contains 14 residues. The DNA of the CDR3 is TGTGCCAGCAAAGGGTTCCGAGGGCGGGAGACCCAGTACTTC. Translating it yields CASKGFRGRETQYF. The full variable domain, completed using reference TRBV28 and TRBJ2-5, is DVKVTQSSRYLVKRTGEKVFLECVQDMDHENMFWYRQDPGLGLRLIYFSYDVKMKEKGDIPEGYSVSREKKERFSLILESASTNQTSMYLCASKGFRGRETQYFGPGTRLLVL.

The chain recombines TRBV27 with TRBJ1-1; no reliable D call. CDR1 MNHEY and CDR2 SMNVEV come from the germline V gene (reference sequence). The germline V and J ends were trimmed by 5 bases and 5 bases, with 12 bases remaining between them. The CDR3 runs 13 residues. Written as DNA, the CDR3 is TGTGCCAGCAGTGAGGCGCGGGAAACTGAAGCTTTCTTT. It translates to CASSEARETEAFF.

The genes are TRBV5-1 and TRBJ2-3; D is perhaps TRBD1 or TRBD2 (5 bases each). Trimming shortened V by 2 bases and J by 5 bases, and 18 bases separated the two germline ends. This CDR3 is built from 16 residues. Looked up from germline, CDR1 is SGHRS and CDR2 is YFSETQ. The CDR3 spells CASSLRDGKMGDTQYF. The CDR3 DNA sequence: TGCGCCAGCAGCTTACGGGACGGAAAAATGGGAGATACGCAGTATTTT.

J is TRBJ1-4 and V is TRBV18, with a tentative D call TRBD1 (5 bases). The CDR3 sequence is 15 residues long. Germline CDR1 and CDR2: KGHSH and LQKENI. The germline V and J ends were trimmed by 3 bases and 1 base, with 9 bases remaining between them. CDR3 sequence (DNA): TGTGCCAGCTCACCCGGAGGGGTAACTAATGAAAAACTGTTTTTT. It encodes CASSPGGVTNEKLFF.

The chain links TRBV4-3 to TRBJ2-4, with a possible D match to TRBD1 (6 bases). CDR1 is LGHNA and CDR2 is YSLEER in the germline V gene. The CDR3 loop spans 21 amino acids. V lost 0 bases and J lost 0, with 24 bases in between. The CDR3 reads CASSQDPPTGHITIAKNIQYF. CDR3 in DNA: TGCGCCAGCAGCCAAGATCCCCCGACAGGCCACATCACCATAGCCAAAAACATTCAGTACTTC.

A word on this clone: The sample carries other DNA sequences with the same CDR3. This CDR3 reads CASSLEAYGYTF. Here the CDR3 DNA reads TGTGCCAGCAGCTTGGAGGCATATGGCTACACCTTC. The chain is built from TRBV7-9 and TRBJ1-2; D remains unclear. Per the germline V gene, CDR1 is SEHNR and CDR2 is FQNEAQ (reference sequence). V was clipped by 3 bases and J by 5 bases, with 7 bases between them. The length of the CDR3 is 12 residues.

The rearrangement joins TRBV6-1 to TRBJ1-5; TRBD1 matches 9 bases. This CDR3 spans 15 amino acids. CDR1 and CDR2 (germline): MNHNS, SASEGT. V shed 5 bases and J 5 bases; nucleotides not matched to a gene: 7. This CDR3 reads CASSRGQGIDQPQHF. The CDR3 DNA reads as TGTGCCAGCAGTCGCGGACAGGGGATCGATCAGCCCCAGCATTTT.

This clone appeared a few times. V and J are TRBV27 and TRBJ1-2, with D perhaps TRBD1 (5 bases). Germline CDR1 MNHEY, CDR2 SMNVEV (reference sequence). V shed 1 base and J shed 2 bases, with 14 bases lying between them. The CDR3 has 16 residues. The CDR3 reads CASSLYSGLGNYGYTF. DNA of the CDR3: TGTGCCAGCAGTTTATACTCGGGGCTGGGAAACTATGGCTACACCTTC.

The V gene is TRBV5-1, the J gene TRBJ1-4, with D possibly TRBD1 on 5 matching bases. This CDR3 has 13 amino acids. Germline values: CDR1 SGHRS, CDR2 YFSETQ. Trimming pared 4 bases from V and 4 bases from J, leaving 8 bases between. As DNA, the CDR3 is TGCGCCAGCAGCCGTCAGGGTAATGAAAAACTGTTTTTT. Translating gives CASSRQGNEKLFF.

The chain carries TRBV5-1 and TRBJ2-6, with D possibly TRBD1 on 6 matching bases. The CDR3 spans 15 residues. Germline CDR1 is SGHRS and CDR2 is YFSETQ. Trimming stripped 3 bases from V and 4 bases from J, with 11 bases between. CDR3 sequence reads: CASSSSGVGANVLTF. The CDR3 DNA follows: TGCGCCAGCAGCTCCTCAGGGGTCGGGGCCAACGTCCTGACTTTC.

This clone appeared a few times. At the DNA level, this CDR3 is encoded by other sequences in the same sample as well. The CDR3 loop reads CASSPQKNTEAFF. The CDR3 coding sequence is TGTGCCAGCTCACCACAGAAGAACACTGAAGCTTTCTTT. J is TRBJ1-1 and V is TRBV18, with D uncertain. This CDR3 is built from 13 residues. Germline V lookup: CDR1 KGHSH, CDR2 LQKENI. Between the trimmed V and J ends, which lost 1 base and 1 base, there was a span of 4 bases.

The CDR3 DNA reads as TGTGCCAGCAGCTTAGCGATTGGCCCCTACAATGAGCAGTTCTTC. As protein: CASSLAIGPYNEQFF. The chain recombines TRBV7-2 with TRBJ2-1, with D hard to call. V shed 0 bases and J shed 2 bases, with 8 bases lying between them. The germline V gene has CDR1 SGHTA and CDR2 FQGNSA. The CDR3 consists of 15 residues.

The rearrangement links TRBV7-9 to TRBJ2-2; no firm D call. This CDR3 has 17 amino acids. The V gene's germline CDR1 is SEHNR and CDR2 FQNEAQ (reference sequence). With 2 bases removed from V and 1 base from J, the gap between germline ends came to 14 bases. The CDR3 sequence: CASSLTYEQMNTGELFF. CDR3 DNA: TGTGCCAGCAGCTTAACCTATGAGCAGATGAACACCGGGGAGCTGTTTTTT.

This clone was recorded a few times. This CDR3 reads CASSQIPGTGAYEQYF. The DNA for the CDR3 is TGCGCCAGCAGCCAAATACCCGGGACAGGCGCCTACGAGCAGTACTTC. The rearrangement joins TRBV4-3 to TRBJ2-7; TRBD1 agrees at 8 bases. With 2 bases clipped from V and 2 bases from J, the junction kept 8 bases outside the gene matches. The CDR3 consists of 16 residues. Germline values: CDR1 LGHNA, CDR2 YSLEER.

The chain couples TRBV7-2 to TRBJ2-5, with 7 bases lining up with TRBD2. The CDR3 totals 15 residues. V lost 3 bases, J lost 5 bases, and 9 bases stayed unmatched. CDR1 SGHTA and CDR2 FQGNSA come from the germline V gene. The CDR3 loop reads CASSFQRAGGETQYF. The DNA for the CDR3 is TGTGCCAGCAGCTTTCAGCGGGCCGGGGGGGAGACCCAGTACTTC. The full variable domain, its missing parts supplied by reference TRBV7-2 and TRBJ2-5, is GAGVSQSPSNKVTEKGKDVELRCDPISGHTALYWYRQSLGQGLEFLIYFQGNSAPDKSGLPSDRFSAERTGGSVSTLTIQRTQQEDSAVYLCASSFQRAGGETQYFGPGTRLLVL.

This clone was picked up a small number of times. V is TRBV7-2 and J is TRBJ2-4; 7 nucleotides line up with TRBD2. The CDR3 covers 17 residues. Germline assignment: CDR1 SGHTA and CDR2 FQGNSA. V lost 5 bases to trimming and J lost 4 bases; unmatched junction nucleotides: 14. CDR3 DNA sequence: TGTGCCAGCAGCCCCAGTTTAGGCGGGAGCTTAAAAAACATTCAGTACTTC. Protein product: CASSPSLGGSLKNIQYF. Variable domain in full (rest from reference TRBV7-2 and TRBJ2-4): GAGVSQSPSNKVTEKGKDVELRCDPISGHTALYWYRQSLGQGLEFLIYFQGNSAPDKSGLPSDRFSAERTGGSVSTLTIQRTQQEDSAVYLCASSPSLGGSLKNIQYFGAGTRLSVL.

A note on this clone: The sample has other DNA sequences that encode this CDR3 too. This rearrangement joins TRBV9 to TRBJ2-3, with D perhaps TRBD2 (6 bases). The CDR3 runs to 12 residues. The V end was cut by 4 bases, the J end by 5 bases, with 8 bases between. In germline, CDR1 is SGDLS, CDR2 YYNGEE. In DNA form, the CDR3 reads TGTGCCAGCAGCCGAGCGGGAGATACGCAGTATTTT. Its protein is CASSRAGDTQYF.

V usage is TRBV14 and J usage is TRBJ2-5; D gene ambiguous. V was shortened by 0 bases and J by 7 bases, with 6 bases between the two germline ends. From germline, CDR1 is SGHDN and CDR2 FVKESK. The CDR3 loop spans 12 amino acids. Here the CDR3 DNA reads TGTGCCAGCAGCCAAGACATGGGGACCCAGTACTTC. Protein product: CASSQDMGTQYF.

The chain joins TRBV7-9 to TRBJ2-2; D gene uncertain. CDR1 and CDR2 (germline): SEHNR, FQNEAQ (reference sequence). V lost 3 bases and J 0 bases, leaving 5 bases between the germline ends. The CDR3 has 14 residues. The CDR3 reads CASSLLANTGELFF. The CDR3 bases are TGTGCCAGCAGCTTGCTCGCGAACACCGGGGAGCTGTTTTTT.

The chain uses TRBV30 and TRBJ1-4; D unresolved. V was clipped by 1 base and J by 4 bases, with 16 bases between them. CDR3 length: 16 residues. Germline loops: CDR1 GTSNPN, CDR2 SVGIG (reference sequence). The CDR3 loop is CAWSGGHKGFNEKLFF. The CDR3 coding sequence is TGTGCCTGGAGTGGAGGGCACAAGGGATTTAATGAAAAACTGTTTTTT. Based on the CDR3 plus reference TRBV30 and TRBJ1-4, the full variable domain is SQTIHQWPATLVQPVGSPLSLECTVEGTSNPNLYWYRQAAGRGLQLLFYSVGIGQISSEVPQNLSASRPQDRQFILSSKKLLLSDSGFYLCAWSGGHKGFNEKLFFGSGTQLSVL.